One sample yielded the 9 T cell receptor beta chains listed below, sequenced in a study of T-cell reconstitution after alpha-beta-depleted transplantation in children. Unique molecular identifiers were used in preparing the TCRbeta library. Using its own MiXCR run on the PCR reads, TCRdb lists one record per CDR3 protein. Of just over 950,000 distinct CDR3 sequences in the sample, around 30% were seen once. The material was PBMCs, mostly from graft donor cells, obtained 360 days after TCRalphabeta/CD19-depleted stem cell transplant. These receptors all come from a boy under two years old who had a stem cell transplant for SCID, so the T cells may come from the graft donor.

CDR3 sequence (DNA): TGCAGTGCTGGGGGGGACCTAGGCTACGAGCAGTACTTC. This codes for CSAGGDLGYEQYF. The V and J genes are TRBV20-1 and TRBJ2-7; 7 nucleotides line up with TRBD2. This CDR3 spans 13 amino acids. Trimming removed 5 bases from V and 3 bases from J; junction bases left unmatched: 7. From germline, CDR1 is DFQATT and CDR2 SNEGSKA (reference sequence).

This clonotype was seen a handful of times. This chain connects TRBV28 to TRBJ2-7, with 14 nucleotides matching TRBD2. There are 17 residues in the CDR3. The ends lost 5 bases at V and 4 bases at J; junction bases unmatched: 10. Germline V gene data show CDR1 as MDHEN and CDR2 as SYDVKM. The chain's CDR3 is CASSPSGLAGEGYEQYF. The DNA for the CDR3 is TGTGCCAGCAGTCCCTCGGGACTAGCGGGGGAAGGTTACGAGCAGTACTTC.

The chain couples TRBV7-6 to TRBJ2-7; D unresolved. V was trimmed by 5 bases and J by 7 bases, leaving 12 bases between them. Germline CDR1 SGHVS, CDR2 FNYEAQ. The CDR3 has 12 amino acids. In nucleotides, the CDR3 is TGTGCCAGCAGCCAACCTGGTTCGGAGCAGTACTTC. Its translation: CASSQPGSEQYF.

This clonotype was seen a few times. The chain links TRBV4-3 to TRBJ2-6, with a possible D match to TRBD1 (5 bases). There are 16 residues in the CDR3. Trimming pared 4 bases from V and 2 bases from J, leaving 12 bases between. Germline V gene lookup returns CDR1 LGHNA and CDR2 YSLEER. The CDR3 DNA reads TGCGCCAGCAGCCTCAAGGGGAAAACTGGGGCCAACGTCCTGACTTTC. Protein: CASSLKGKTGANVLTF.

The V gene is TRBV6-1, the J gene TRBJ2-7, with a possible D match to TRBD2 (5 bases). The CDR3 sequence is 16 residues long. The V gene's germline CDR1 is MNHNS and CDR2 SASEGT. The germline V and J ends were trimmed by 7 bases and 3 bases, with 22 bases remaining between them. The CDR3 reads CASNQSPGVGYYEQYF. The CDR3, as DNA: TGTGCCAGCAATCAGTCTCCCGGGGTTGGTTACTACGAGCAGTACTTC.

The chain combines TRBV3-1 with TRBJ1-6; D remains ambiguous. The CDR3 has 16 amino acids. Trimming pared 1 base from V and 0 bases from J, leaving 7 bases between. The germline CDR1 and CDR2 sequences are LGHDT and YNNKEL (reference sequence). CDR3 amino acids: CASSQGPNSYNSPLHF. CDR3 in DNA: TGTGCCAGCAGCCAAGGCCCGAACTCCTATAATTCACCCCTCCACTTT.

The V gene is TRBV12-3 or TRBV12-4, the J gene TRBJ2-7; 8 nucleotides agree with TRBD1. The CDR3 contains 14 residues. Unmatched junction bases numbered 10, after V lost 6 bases and J lost 6 bases. As DNA, the CDR3 is TGTGCCAGCAGCCCGACAGGGGCCGTCTCCGAGCAGTACTTC. Protein: CASSPTGAVSEQYF.

The J gene is TRBJ2-3, the V gene TRBV12-3 or TRBV12-4, with D unclear. This CDR3 contains 13 residues. With 5 bases removed from V and 4 bases from J, the gap between germline ends came to 10 bases. This chain's CDR3 is CASSLWISDTQYF. In DNA, the CDR3 is TGTGCCAGCAGTCTGTGGATCTCAGATACGCAGTATTTT.

This chain links TRBV13 with TRBJ2-5, with 8 nucleotides matching TRBD1. Unmatched junction bases numbered 12, after V lost 4 bases and J lost 5 bases. This CDR3 has 16 residues. CDR1 is PRHDT, CDR2 FYEKMQ, per germline (reference sequence). The chain's CDR3 is CASSSKLQGVRETQYF. CDR3 nucleotides: TGTGCCAGCAGCTCGAAATTACAGGGGGTTCGGGAGACCCAGTACTTC.